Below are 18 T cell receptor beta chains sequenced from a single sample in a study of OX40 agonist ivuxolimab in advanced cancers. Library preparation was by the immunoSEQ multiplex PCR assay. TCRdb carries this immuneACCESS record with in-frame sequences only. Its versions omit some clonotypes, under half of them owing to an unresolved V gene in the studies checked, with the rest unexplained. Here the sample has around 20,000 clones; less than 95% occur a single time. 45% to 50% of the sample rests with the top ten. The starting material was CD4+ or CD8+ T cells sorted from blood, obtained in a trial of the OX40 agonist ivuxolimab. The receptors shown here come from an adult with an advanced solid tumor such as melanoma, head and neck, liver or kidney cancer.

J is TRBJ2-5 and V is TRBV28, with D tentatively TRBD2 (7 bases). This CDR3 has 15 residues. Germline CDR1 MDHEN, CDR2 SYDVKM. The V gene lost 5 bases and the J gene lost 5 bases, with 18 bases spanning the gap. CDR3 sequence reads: CASSIGAGAHETQYF. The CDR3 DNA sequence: TGTGCCAGCAGTATCGGGGCGGGGGCGCATGAGACCCAGTACTTC.

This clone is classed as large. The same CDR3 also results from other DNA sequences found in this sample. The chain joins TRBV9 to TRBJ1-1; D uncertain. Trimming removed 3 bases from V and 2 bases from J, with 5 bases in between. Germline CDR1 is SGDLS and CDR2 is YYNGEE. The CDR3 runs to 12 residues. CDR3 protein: CASSGSNTEAFF. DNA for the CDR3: TGTGCCAGCAGCGGTAGTAACACTGAAGCTTTCTTT.

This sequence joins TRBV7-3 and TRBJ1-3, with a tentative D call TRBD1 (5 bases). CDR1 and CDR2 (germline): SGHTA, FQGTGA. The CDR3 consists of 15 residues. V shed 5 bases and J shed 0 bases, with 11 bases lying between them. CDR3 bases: TGTGCCAGCAGCCCCACAGGATTCTCTGGAAACACCATATATTTT. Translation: CASSPTGFSGNTIYF.

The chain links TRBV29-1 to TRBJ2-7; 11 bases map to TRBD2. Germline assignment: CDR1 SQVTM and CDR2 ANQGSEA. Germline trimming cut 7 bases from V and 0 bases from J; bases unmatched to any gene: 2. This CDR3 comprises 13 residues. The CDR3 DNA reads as TGCAGCGCGACTAGCGGGAACTCCTACGAGCAGTACTTC. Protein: CSATSGNSYEQYF.

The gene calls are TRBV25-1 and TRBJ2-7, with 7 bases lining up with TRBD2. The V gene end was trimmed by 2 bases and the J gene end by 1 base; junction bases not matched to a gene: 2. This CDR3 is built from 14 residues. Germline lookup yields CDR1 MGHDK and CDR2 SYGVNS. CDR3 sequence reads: CASSEGGGSYEQYF. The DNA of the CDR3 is TGTGCCAGCAGTGAAGGGGGGGGTTCCTACGAGCAGTACTTC.

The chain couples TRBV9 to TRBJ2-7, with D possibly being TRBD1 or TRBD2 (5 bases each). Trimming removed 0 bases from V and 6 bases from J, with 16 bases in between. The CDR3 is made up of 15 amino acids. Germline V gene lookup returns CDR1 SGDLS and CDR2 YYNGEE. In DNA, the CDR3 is TGTGCCAGCAGCGTAGCCGGCTATCGGGGCTCCGAGCAGTACTTC. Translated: CASSVAGYRGSEQYF.

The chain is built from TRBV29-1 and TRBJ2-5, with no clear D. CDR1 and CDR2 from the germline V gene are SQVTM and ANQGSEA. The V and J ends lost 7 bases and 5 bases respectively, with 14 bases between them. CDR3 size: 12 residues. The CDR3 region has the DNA TGCAGCGCCGAAGGTCTGGGGGAGACCCAGTACTTC. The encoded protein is CSAEGLGETQYF. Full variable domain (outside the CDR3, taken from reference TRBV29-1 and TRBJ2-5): SAVISQKPSRDICQRGTSLTIQCQVDSQVTMMFWYRQQPGQSLTLIATANQGSEATYESGFVIDKFPISRPNLTFSTLTVSNMSPEDSSIYLCSAEGLGETQYFGPGTRLLVL.

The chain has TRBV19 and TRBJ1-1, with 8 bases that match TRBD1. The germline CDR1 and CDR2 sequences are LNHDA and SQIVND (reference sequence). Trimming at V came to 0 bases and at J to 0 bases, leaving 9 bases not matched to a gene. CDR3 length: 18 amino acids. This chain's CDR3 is CASSIELGTGPMNTEAFF. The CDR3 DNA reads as TGTGCCAGTAGTATAGAGCTCGGGACAGGTCCAATGAACACTGAAGCTTTCTTT.

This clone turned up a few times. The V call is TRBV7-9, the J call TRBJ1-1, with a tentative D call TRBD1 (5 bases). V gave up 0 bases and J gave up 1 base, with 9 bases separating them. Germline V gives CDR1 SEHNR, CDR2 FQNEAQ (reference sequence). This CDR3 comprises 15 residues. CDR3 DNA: TGTGCCAGCAGCTTAGCCCACGGGGGGAACACTGAAGCTTTCTTT. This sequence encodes CASSLAHGGNTEAFF. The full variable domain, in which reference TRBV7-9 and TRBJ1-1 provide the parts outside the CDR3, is DTGVSQNPRHKITKRGQNVTFRCDPISEHNRLYWYRQTLGQGPEFLTYFQNEAQLEKSRLLSDRFSAERPKGSFSTLEIQRTEQGDSAMYLCASSLAHGGNTEAFFGQGTRLTVV.

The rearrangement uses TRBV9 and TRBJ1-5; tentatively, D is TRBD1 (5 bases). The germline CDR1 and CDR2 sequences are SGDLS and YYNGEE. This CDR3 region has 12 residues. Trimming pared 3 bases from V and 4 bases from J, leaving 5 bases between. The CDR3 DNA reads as TGTGCCAGCAGCGCAGGGAATCAGCCCCAGCATTTT. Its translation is CASSAGNQPQHF.

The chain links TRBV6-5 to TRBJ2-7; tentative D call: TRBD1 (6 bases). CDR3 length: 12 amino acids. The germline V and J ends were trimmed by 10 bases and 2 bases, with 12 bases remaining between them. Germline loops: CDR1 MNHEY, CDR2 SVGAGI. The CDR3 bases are TGTGCCACCACGACAGGTACCTACGAGCAGTACTTC. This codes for CATTTGTYEQYF.

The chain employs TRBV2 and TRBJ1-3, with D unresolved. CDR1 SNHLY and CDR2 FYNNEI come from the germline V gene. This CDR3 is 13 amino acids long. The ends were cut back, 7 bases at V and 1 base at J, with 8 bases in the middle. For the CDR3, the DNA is TGTGCCAGCAAGGTCGGATCTGGAAACACCATATATTTT. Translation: CASKVGSGNTIYF.

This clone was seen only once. The CDR3 region has the DNA TGTGCCAGTAGTATCGGACTGGGCATTGCCTACGAGCAGTACTTC. This codes for CASSIGLGIAYEQYF. This chain joins TRBV19 and TRBJ2-7, with a possible D match to TRBD2 (5 bases). This CDR3 has 15 residues. Trimming pared 3 bases from V and 2 bases from J, leaving 14 bases between. Looked up from germline, CDR1 is LNHDA and CDR2 is SQIVND (reference sequence).

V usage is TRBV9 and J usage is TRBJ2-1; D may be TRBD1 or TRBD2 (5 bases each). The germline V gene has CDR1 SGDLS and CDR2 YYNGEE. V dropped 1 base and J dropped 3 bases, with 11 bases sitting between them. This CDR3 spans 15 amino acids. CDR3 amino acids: CASSVMGDGYNEQFF. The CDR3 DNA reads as TGTGCCAGCAGCGTAATGGGGGATGGCTACAATGAGCAGTTCTTC.

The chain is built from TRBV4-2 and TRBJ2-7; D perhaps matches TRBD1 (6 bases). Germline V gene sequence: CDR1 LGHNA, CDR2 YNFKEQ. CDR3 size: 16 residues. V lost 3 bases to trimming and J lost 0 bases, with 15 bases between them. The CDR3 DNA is TGTGCCAGCAGCCAGTCCGGGACACATTACTCCTACGAGCAGTACTTC. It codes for CASSQSGTHYSYEQYF.

The CDR3 loop reads CASSFSLDRRYEQYF. The CDR3 bases are TGTGCCAGCAGCTTCAGTCTTGACAGAAGGTACGAGCAGTACTTC. V usage is TRBV7-2 and J usage is TRBJ2-7; tentatively, D is TRBD1 (5 bases). Trimming took 3 bases from V and 4 from J, leaving 16 bases between them. This CDR3 has 15 amino acids. CDR1 is SGHTA, CDR2 FQGNSA, per germline. Full variable domain (rest looked up from reference TRBV7-2 and TRBJ2-7): GAGVSQSPSNKVTEKGKDVELRCDPISGHTALYWYRQSLGQGLEFLIYFQGNSAPDKSGLPSDRFSAERTGGSVSTLTIQRTQQEDSAVYLCASSFSLDRRYEQYFGPGTRLTVT.

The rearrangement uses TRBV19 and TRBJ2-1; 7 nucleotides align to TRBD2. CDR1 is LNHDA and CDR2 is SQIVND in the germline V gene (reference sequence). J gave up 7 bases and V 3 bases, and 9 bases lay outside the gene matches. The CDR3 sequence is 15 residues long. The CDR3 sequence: CASSIGTGAGNEQFF. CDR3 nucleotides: TGTGCCAGTAGTATTGGGACGGGAGCGGGGAATGAGCAGTTCTTC.

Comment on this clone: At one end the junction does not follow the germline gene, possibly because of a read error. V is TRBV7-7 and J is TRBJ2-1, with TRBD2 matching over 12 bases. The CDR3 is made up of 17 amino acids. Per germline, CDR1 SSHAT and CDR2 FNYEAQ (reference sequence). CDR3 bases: TGTGCTAGCAGCTTCCGCACTCTAGCGGGAGGGAACAATGAGCAGTTCTTC. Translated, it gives CASSFRTLAGGNNEQFF.